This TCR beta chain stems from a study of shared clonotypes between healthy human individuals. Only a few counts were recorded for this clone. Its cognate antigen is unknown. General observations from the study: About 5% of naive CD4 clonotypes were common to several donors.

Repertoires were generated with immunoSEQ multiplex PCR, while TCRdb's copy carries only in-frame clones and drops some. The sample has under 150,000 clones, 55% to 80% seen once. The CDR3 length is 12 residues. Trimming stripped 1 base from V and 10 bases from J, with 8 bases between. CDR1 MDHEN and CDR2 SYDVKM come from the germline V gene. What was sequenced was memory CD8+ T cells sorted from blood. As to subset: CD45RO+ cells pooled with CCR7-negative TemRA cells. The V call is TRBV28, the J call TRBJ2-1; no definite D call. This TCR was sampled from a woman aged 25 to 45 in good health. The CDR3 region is CASSLLTYEQFF. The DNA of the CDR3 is TGTGCCAGCAGTTTATTGACCTACGAGCAGTTCTTC.